The 25 T cell receptor beta chains below come from one sample, sequenced in a study of shared clonotypes between healthy human individuals. Profiled with immunoSEQ multiplex PCR; TCRdb holds only in-frame clones, not every one. Among about 1.1 million clones listed, 70% to 80% were seen once. The specimen sequenced was memory CD4+ T cells from PBMCs. Subset specified: CD45RA-negative fraction. The receptors stem from a man younger than 35 in good health. Some clones in this sample may be carry-over from other donors' samples.

This clone was counted once. V gene TRBV5-1 combines with J gene TRBJ2-7; 11 bases are shared with TRBD2. The CDR3 loop spans 16 amino acids. V shed 0 bases and J 1 base; nucleotides not matched to a gene: 3. Germline V gene lookup returns CDR1 SGHRS and CDR2 YFSETQ. The chain's CDR3 is CASSLGGLAASYEQYF. The CDR3 region has the DNA TGCGCCAGCAGCTTGGGGGGACTAGCGGCATCCTACGAGCAGTACTTC.

The rearrangement joins TRBV9 to TRBJ2-2; 9 nucleotides align to TRBD1. The CDR3 is 15 residues long. Germline V gives CDR1 SGDLS, CDR2 YYNGEE. The trim removed 4 bases at V and 7 bases at J, leaving 8 bases unmatched. The CDR3 is CASSLDRGIGGELFF. The CDR3 DNA is TGTGCCAGCAGCCTTGACAGGGGGATCGGCGGGGAGCTGTTTTTT.

The chain recombines TRBV28 with TRBJ2-3, with TRBD1 identical over 7 bases. CDR1 MDHEN and CDR2 SYDVKM come from the germline V gene. The CDR3 has 14 residues. The ends lost 3 bases at V and 4 bases at J; junction bases unmatched: 4. In nucleotides, the CDR3 is TGTGCCAGCAGTTTGGGGACAGAGTCAGATACGCAGTATTTT. It codes for CASSLGTESDTQYF.

Worth noting for this clone: This sample includes further DNA sequences coding for the same CDR3. The chain joins TRBV5-1 to TRBJ2-2, with D possibly matching TRBD1 (5 bases). The CDR3 runs 14 residues. V lost 1 base to trimming and J lost 7 bases, with 11 bases between them. Germline lookup yields CDR1 SGHRS and CDR2 YFSETQ. CDR3 amino acids: CASSLSGFNGELFF. CDR3 nucleotides: TGCGCCAGCAGCTTGTCAGGGTTCAACGGGGAGCTGTTTTTT.

This clone was seen ten or more times. The same CDR3 is also encoded by other DNA sequences in this sample. V gene TRBV30 combines with J gene TRBJ2-5; D might be TRBD1 (5 bases). The CDR3 length is 15 residues. With 0 bases removed from V and 1 base from J, the gap between germline ends came to 12 bases. Looked up from germline, CDR1 is GTSNPN and CDR2 is SVGIG (reference sequence). This CDR3 reads CAWSVLGHGQETQYF. Written as DNA, the CDR3 is TGTGCCTGGAGTGTACTCGGACACGGCCAAGAGACCCAGTACTTC.

The J gene is TRBJ2-2, the V gene TRBV5-1; 8 nucleotides agree with TRBD2. J was trimmed by 7 bases and V by 1 base; bases with no gene match: 12. Looked up from germline, CDR1 is SGHRS and CDR2 is YFSETQ. This CDR3 spans 17 amino acids. The CDR3 loop reads CASSLRWSTGGNGELFF. DNA of the CDR3: TGCGCCAGCAGCTTGCGTTGGTCGACGGGAGGGAACGGGGAGCTGTTTTTT.

The rearrangement links TRBV5-5 to TRBJ1-3; tentatively, D is TRBD1 (6 bases). Per the germline V gene, CDR1 is SGHKS and CDR2 is YYEKEE (reference sequence). Trimming pared 5 bases from V and 0 bases from J, leaving 15 bases between. The CDR3 is 16 residues long. CDR3 in DNA: TGTGCCAGCAGACCGGGACACCCTACCTCTGGAAACACCATATATTTT. Translating it yields CASRPGHPTSGNTIYF.

The chain is built from TRBV7-8 and TRBJ2-3, with 10 bases identical to TRBD1. The length of the CDR3 is 14 residues. Trimming took 4 bases from V and 4 from J; bases not matched to a gene: 2. Per germline, CDR1 SGHVS and CDR2 FQNEAQ. CDR3 sequence: CASSSGTGADTQYF. Here the CDR3 DNA reads TGTGCCAGCAGCTCGGGGACAGGGGCAGATACGCAGTATTTT.

Notes on this clone: Additional DNA sequences in this sample encode the identical CDR3. This chain uses TRBV28 with TRBJ2-5; D is undetermined. Trimming cost V 4 bases and J 4 bases, with 4 bases left between them. Germline values: CDR1 MDHEN, CDR2 SYDVKM. The CDR3 is made up of 11 amino acids. CDR3 bases: TGTGCCAGCAGTTCGGGAGAGACCCAGTACTTC. Protein product: CASSSGETQYF.

V usage is TRBV29-1 and J usage is TRBJ1-4; TRBD1 agrees at 8 bases. V was pared by 7 bases and J by 3 bases, with 4 bases of the junction left unmatched. This CDR3 spans 13 amino acids. Germline V gene lookup returns CDR1 SQVTM and CDR2 ANQGSEA. CDR3 nucleotide sequence: TGCAGCGCCGGACAGGGTCCTAATGAAAAACTGTTTTTT. Translation: CSAGQGPNEKLFF.

V gene TRBV6-6 combines with J gene TRBJ2-3, with 12 nucleotides matching TRBD2. The CDR3 is 15 residues long. Trimming at V came to 7 bases and at J to 4 bases, leaving 6 bases not matched to a gene. Germline lookup yields CDR1 MNHNY and CDR2 SVGAGI (reference sequence). CDR3 in DNA: TGTGCCAGCACCCTAGCGGGAGGGCTGGCAGATACGCAGTATTTT. It yields the protein CASTLAGGLADTQYF.

The chain uses TRBV25-1 and TRBJ2-3, with TRBD1 matching over 8 bases. This CDR3 comprises 15 residues. Germline V lookup: CDR1 MGHDK, CDR2 SYGVNS. J was trimmed by 2 bases and V by 4 bases; bases with no gene match: 5. The CDR3, as DNA: TGTGCCAGCAGTGCAAACAGGGGGGTCACAGATACGCAGTATTTT. It specifies CASSANRGVTDTQYF.

The V gene is TRBV15, the J gene TRBJ1-2; D is uncertain. Trimming took off 0 bases at V and 4 bases at J, with 12 bases between the two ends. Per germline, CDR1 LNHNV and CDR2 YYDKDF (reference sequence). The CDR3 sequence is 15 residues long. For the CDR3, the DNA is TGTGCCACCAGCAGAGATGGTTTGAACCCCTATGGCTACACCTTC. It translates to CATSRDGLNPYGYTF.

The V call is TRBV16, the J call TRBJ1-2; the D gene is possibly TRBD1 (6 bases). The CDR3 spans 13 residues. The V end lost 2 bases, the J end lost 2 bases, and 6 bases lay between the germline ends. The germline V gene encodes CDR1 KGHSY and CDR2 FQNENV. The DNA for the CDR3 is TGTGCCAGCAGCCAAGACAGGAACTATGGCTACACCTTC. Amino acids: CASSQDRNYGYTF.

The V call is TRBV5-6, the J call TRBJ1-1, with D unclear. Germline V lookup: CDR1 SGHDT, CDR2 YYEEEE. Between the trimmed V and J ends, which lost 2 bases and 7 bases, there was a span of 9 bases. There are 12 residues in the CDR3. The CDR3 here is CASSFGAVEAFF. CDR3 DNA: TGTGCCAGCAGCTTCGGCGCTGTTGAAGCTTTCTTT.

The genes are TRBV4-2 and TRBJ2-7; D is unclear. Germline values: CDR1 LGHNA, CDR2 YNFKEQ. Trimming left V 0 bases short and J 3 bases short, with 15 bases between. This CDR3 comprises 16 residues. The CDR3 DNA reads as TGTGCCAGCAGCCAAGATAGGGCGGTGGGTTTCTACGAGCAGTACTTC. Translating gives CASSQDRAVGFYEQYF.

V gene TRBV4-2 combines with J gene TRBJ2-7; perhaps TRBD1 as D (6 bases). The CDR3 runs 15 residues. Looked up from germline, CDR1 is LGHNA and CDR2 is YNFKEQ. Trimming left V 0 bases short and J 2 bases short, with 11 bases between. For the CDR3, the DNA is TGTGCCAGCAGCCAAGAGACTAACAGGGCCTACGAGCAGTACTTC. This gives the protein CASSQETNRAYEQYF.

The J gene is TRBJ1-1, the V gene TRBV27, with D unresolved. This CDR3 region has 16 residues. CDR1 is MNHEY, CDR2 SMNVEV, per germline (reference sequence). The ends were cut back, 5 bases at V and 6 bases at J, with 22 bases in the middle. The CDR3 nucleotides are TGTGCCAGCAGTCCAAGAAATCCCGTAAGCTCCGCTGAAGCTTTCTTT. Protein: CASSPRNPVSSAEAFF.

J is TRBJ2-7 and V is TRBV27, with 8 bases identical to TRBD2. Losses at the gene ends were 5 bases for V and 6 bases for J; bases not matched to a gene: 12. The CDR3 has 15 amino acids. CDR1 and CDR2 (germline): MNHEY, SMNVEV (reference sequence). CDR3 sequence: CASSTMGLTSGEQYF. Here the CDR3 DNA reads TGTGCCAGCAGTACGATGGGACTAACTAGCGGCGAGCAGTACTTC.

The chain employs TRBV11-2 and TRBJ2-1; 9 nucleotides agree with TRBD1. The germline CDR1 and CDR2 sequences are SGHAT and FQNNGV. V was pared by 5 bases and J by 8 bases, with 10 bases of the junction left unmatched. This CDR3 contains 15 residues. The CDR3 DNA reads as TGTGCCAGCAGCCAGGGACAGGGTGTCTTGGATGAGCAGTTCTTC. Translated: CASSQGQGVLDEQFF.

The V call is TRBV6-6, the J call TRBJ2-7; 11 nucleotides align to TRBD1. The CDR3 has 14 residues. Germline V CDR1 and CDR2: MNHNY, SVGAGI (reference sequence). V was clipped by 8 bases and J by 4 bases; unmatched bases: 7. CDR3 nucleotides: TGTGCCAGCGCGCGGACAGGGGGCTCTTACGAGCAGTACTTC. Protein: CASARTGGSYEQYF.

This clone was detected once. V and J are TRBV27 and TRBJ2-1; TRBD2 agrees at 7 bases. Germline CDR1 and CDR2: MNHEY and SMNVEV (reference sequence). The CDR3 has 18 amino acids. Germline trimming cut 6 bases from V and 8 bases from J; bases unmatched to any gene: 22. The CDR3 is CASSNRSQAGRGVDEQFF. The CDR3 DNA reads as TGTGCCAGCAGCAACCGCTCCCAAGCGGGAAGGGGTGTTGATGAGCAGTTCTTC.

As for this clone: Other DNA sequences in the same sample also yield this CDR3. The DNA of the CDR3 is TGCGCCAGCAGCTTGGGGCAGTCTAATGAAAAACTGTTTTTT. It translates to CASSLGQSNEKLFF. The chain carries TRBV5-1 and TRBJ1-4; D gene uncertain. The length of the CDR3 is 14 residues. V was cut by 0 bases and J by 3 bases, with 6 bases left in between. Germline loops: CDR1 SGHRS, CDR2 YFSETQ. Full variable domain (missing parts from reference TRBV5-1 and TRBJ1-4): KAGVTQTPRYLIKTRGQQVTLSCSPISGHRSVSWYQQTPGQGLQFLFEYFSETQRNKGNFPGRFSGRQFSNSRSEMNVSTLELGDSALYLCASSLGQSNEKLFFGSGTQLSVL.

The chain joins TRBV5-1 to TRBJ2-2; no definite D call. This CDR3 is built from 16 residues. Germline V gene data show CDR1 as SGHRS and CDR2 as YFSETQ. V was shortened by 6 bases and J by 2 bases, with 17 bases between the two germline ends. DNA for the CDR3: TGCGCCAGCACCTTCTCTAGTGATACTAACACCGGGGAGCTGTTTTTT. Its protein product is CASTFSSDTNTGELFF.

This clone was seen a few times. The V gene is TRBV6-5, the J gene TRBJ1-2; D remains unclear. This CDR3 is built from 13 residues. Germline V gene lookup returns CDR1 MNHEY and CDR2 SVGAGI. Trimming pared 5 bases from V and 7 bases from J, leaving 14 bases between. The DNA of the CDR3 is TGTGCCAGCAGTCCCCAGGCCTTGGGTGGCTACACCTTC. Encoded protein: CASSPQALGGYTF.